A single sample gave rise to the 10 T cell receptor beta chains below, sequenced in a study of blood T cells in healthy people across ages. Primed by a sample-barcoded 5' primer and a J-beta primer mix, a second PCR proceeded for about 6 to 11 cycles. In TCRdb, the 5' RACE reads were re-called with MiXCR into one record per CDR3 protein. The sample includes about 570,000 distinct CDR3 sequences, approximately 27% of them seen just once. What was sequenced was blood. These receptors all come from an older woman in good health.

The rearrangement links TRBV10-3 to TRBJ2-5; D perhaps matches TRBD2 (6 bases). In germline, CDR1 is ENHRY, CDR2 SYGVKD. The CDR3 consists of 13 residues. Trimming stripped 5 bases from V and 2 bases from J, with 9 bases between. The CDR3: CAISRESQETQYF. CDR3 bases: TGTGCCATCAGTCGGGAGTCACAAGAGACCCAGTACTTC.

The V and J genes are TRBV7-6 and TRBJ2-7, with D unclear. V lost 5 bases, J lost 4 bases, and 12 bases lay in between. The CDR3 consists of 13 residues. Germline CDR1 reads SGHVS; CDR2 reads FNYEAQ. The CDR3 sequence is CASSASAWYEQYF. CDR3 nucleotide sequence: TGTGCCAGCAGCGCCTCAGCCTGGTACGAGCAGTACTTC.

As to this clonotype: Sequence at one end of the junction differs from germline and may be a read error. The gene calls are TRBV9 and TRBJ2-1; no definite D call. CDR3 length: 14 amino acids. Germline CDR1 and CDR2: SGDLS and YYNGEE. CDR3 protein: CASSVASNDNERFF. The CDR3 nucleotides read TGTGCCAGCAGCGTAGCAAGTAATGATAATGAGCGGTTCTTC.

The chain has TRBV5-1 and TRBJ2-1; 8 bases agree with TRBD2. The trim removed 0 bases at V and 9 bases at J, leaving 8 bases unmatched. This CDR3 spans 15 amino acids. Per the germline V gene, CDR1 is SGHRS and CDR2 is YFSETQ. CDR3 region: CASSLDPGGLSEQFF. The CDR3 DNA is TGCGCCAGCAGCTTGGATCCGGGGGGGCTGAGTGAGCAGTTCTTC.

CDR3 sequence: CSAYRTGGNTEAFF. CDR3 bases: TGCAGTGCTTACCGGACGGGAGGGAACACTGAAGCTTTCTTT. The V gene is TRBV20-1, the J gene TRBJ1-1; D gene ambiguous. The CDR3 has 14 residues. With 5 bases removed from V and 1 base from J, the gap between germline ends came to 14 bases. Germline V gives CDR1 DFQATT, CDR2 SNEGSKA (reference sequence).

There are a few counts of this clonotype. This chain connects TRBV25-1 to TRBJ1-1; 10 positions match TRBD1. The CDR3 contains 14 residues. The germline gives CDR1 MGHDK, CDR2 SYGVNS. Losses at the gene ends were 7 bases for V and 4 bases for J; bases not matched to a gene: 6. CDR3 bases: TGTGCCAGCATGACAGGGGGCGGAAGCACTGAAGCTTTCTTT. This codes for CASMTGGGSTEAFF.

The chain is built from TRBV21-1 and TRBJ2-5. TRBV21-1 constitutes a pseudogene. This CDR3 has 15 amino acids. The CDR3 region has the DNA TGTGCCAGCAGCAAAGTACGGGTCTGGCAAGAGACCCAGTACTTC. It codes for CASSKVRVWQETQYF.

V gene TRBV6-2 or TRBV6-3 combines with J gene TRBJ1-1; D remains unclear. V lost 3 bases, J lost 5 bases, and 13 bases lay in between. This CDR3 is built from 14 residues. Germline CDR1 and CDR2: MNHEY and SVGEGT. The CDR3 here is CASSYQRAGTEAFF. CDR3 sequence (DNA): TGTGCCAGCAGTTATCAAAGGGCCGGAACTGAAGCTTTCTTT.

This chain joins TRBV20-1 and TRBJ1-2, with 8 nucleotides matching TRBD1. In germline, CDR1 is DFQATT, CDR2 SNEGSKA (reference sequence). Trimming took 2 bases from V and 3 from J; bases not matched to a gene: 8. The CDR3 has 15 residues. The CDR3 here is CSARPTGAKYYGYTF. The CDR3 DNA follows: TGCAGTGCTAGACCGACAGGGGCGAAATACTATGGCTACACCTTC.

The rearrangement joins TRBV6-6 to TRBJ2-7; weak D call: TRBD1 (6 bases). This CDR3 has 14 residues. The ends were cut back, 4 bases at V and 4 bases at J, with 14 bases in the middle. Germline V CDR1 and CDR2: MNHNY, SVGAGI (reference sequence). CDR3 in amino acids: CASSSSRTAYEQYF. Here the CDR3 DNA reads TGTGCCAGCAGTTCTTCCAGGACAGCATACGAGCAGTACTTC.